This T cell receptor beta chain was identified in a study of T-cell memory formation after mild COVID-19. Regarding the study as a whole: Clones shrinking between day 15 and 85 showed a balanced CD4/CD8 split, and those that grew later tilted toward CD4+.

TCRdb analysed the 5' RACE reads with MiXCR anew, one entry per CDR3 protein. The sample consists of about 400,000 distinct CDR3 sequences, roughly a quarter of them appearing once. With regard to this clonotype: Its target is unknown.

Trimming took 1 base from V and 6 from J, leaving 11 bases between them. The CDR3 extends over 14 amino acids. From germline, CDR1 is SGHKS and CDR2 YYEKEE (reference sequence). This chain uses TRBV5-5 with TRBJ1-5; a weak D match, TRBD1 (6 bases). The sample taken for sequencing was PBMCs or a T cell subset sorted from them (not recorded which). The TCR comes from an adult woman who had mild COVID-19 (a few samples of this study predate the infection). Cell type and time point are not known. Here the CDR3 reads CASSLQGRIQPQHF. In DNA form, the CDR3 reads TGTGCCAGCAGCTTGCAGGGGCGGATTCAGCCCCAGCATTTT.